This TCR beta chain was identified in a study of identical twins. Addition of a universal primer site occurred through template switching, and cDNA carried unique molecular identifiers. TCRdb used MiXCR to reprocess the 5' RACE reads, holding one entry per CDR3 protein. Of 700,000 or so distinct CDR3 sequences listed, around 20% were seen once; the top ten hold more than 4%. Unmatched junction bases numbered 10, after V lost 5 bases and J lost 6 bases. This CDR3 comprises 16 residues. CDR1 and CDR2 from the germline V gene are SGHTA and FQGTGA. Another study also made use of these data, one on T cells expressing NK-cell markers.

The clonotype was recovered from a woman between 18 and 29 years old in good health. The rearrangement uses TRBV7-3 and TRBJ2-2, with 9 positions matching TRBD1. The sample comprised PBMCs. CDR3 protein: CASSPQGAIGAGELFF. The CDR3 DNA sequence: TGTGCCAGCAGCCCACAGGGGGCAATTGGGGCCGGGGAGCTGTTTTTT.